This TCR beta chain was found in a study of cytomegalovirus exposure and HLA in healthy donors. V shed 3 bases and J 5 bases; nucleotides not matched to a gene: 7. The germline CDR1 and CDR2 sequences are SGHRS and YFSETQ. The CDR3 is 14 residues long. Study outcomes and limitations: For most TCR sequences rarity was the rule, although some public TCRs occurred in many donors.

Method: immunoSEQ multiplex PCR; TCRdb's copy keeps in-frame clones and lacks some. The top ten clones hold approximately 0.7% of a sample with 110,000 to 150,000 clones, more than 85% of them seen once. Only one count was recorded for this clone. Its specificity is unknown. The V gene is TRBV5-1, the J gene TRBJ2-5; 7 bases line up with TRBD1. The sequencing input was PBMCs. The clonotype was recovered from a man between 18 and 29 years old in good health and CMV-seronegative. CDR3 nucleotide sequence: TGCGCCAGCAGCTCAGGACAGGTCATGGAGACCCAGTACTTC. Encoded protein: CASSSGQVMETQYF.